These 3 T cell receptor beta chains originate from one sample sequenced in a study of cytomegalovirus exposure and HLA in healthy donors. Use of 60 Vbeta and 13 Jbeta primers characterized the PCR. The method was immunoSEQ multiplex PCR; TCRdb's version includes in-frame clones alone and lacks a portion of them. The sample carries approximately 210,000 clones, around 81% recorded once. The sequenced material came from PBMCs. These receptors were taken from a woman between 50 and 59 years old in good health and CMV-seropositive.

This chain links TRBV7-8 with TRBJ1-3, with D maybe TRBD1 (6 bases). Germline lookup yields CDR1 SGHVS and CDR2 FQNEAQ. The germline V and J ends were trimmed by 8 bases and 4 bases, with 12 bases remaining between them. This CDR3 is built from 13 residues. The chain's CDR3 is CASALDRGNTIYF. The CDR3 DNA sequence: TGTGCCAGCGCGTTGGACAGAGGAAACACCATATATTTT.

CDR3 DNA sequence: TGTGCCAGCAGGCCAGGGGTGATGAGTCAGCCCCAGCATTTT. As protein: CASRPGVMSQPQHF. The chain recombines TRBV28 with TRBJ1-5, with TRBD1 as a possible D gene (6 bases). The CDR3 length is 14 residues. Between the trimmed V and J ends, which lost 6 bases and 6 bases, there was a span of 15 bases. Germline CDR1 is MDHEN and CDR2 is SYDVKM.

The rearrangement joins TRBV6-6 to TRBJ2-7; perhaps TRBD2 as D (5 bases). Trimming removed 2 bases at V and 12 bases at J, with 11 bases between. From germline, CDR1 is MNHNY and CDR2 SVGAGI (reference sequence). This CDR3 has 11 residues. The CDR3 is CASSYNGDAYF. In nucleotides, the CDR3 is TGTGCCAGCAGTTACAACGGGGATGCGTACTTC.